This record covers a single T cell receptor (beta chain). The antigen is unknown. One entry per CDR3 protein results from TCRdb running MiXCR on the reads. The sample lists 360,000 or so distinct CDR3 sequences, 34% seen once, with 13% in the top ten. This entry belongs to a study of T cell repertoires in cytomegalovirus infection. Whole-study findings and limits: Dominating the ex vivo response were HLA-C-restricted CMV-specific TCR beta clonotypes. Using cumulative public TCR beta family frequency, the authors identified those who carried CMV together with the relevant HLA.

Germline CDR1 reads DFQATT; CDR2 reads SNEGSKA (reference sequence). The V end was cut by 3 bases, the J end by 1 base, with 9 bases between. The CDR3 is made up of 13 amino acids. V usage is TRBV20-1 and J usage is TRBJ1-1; unclear D gene. This receptor was identified in a human donor in good health (CMV status not recorded). Some clones in this sample may be carry-over from other donors' samples. The input for sequencing was cultured PBMCs, taken from culture after CMV antigen stimulation. DNA for the CDR3: TGCAGTGCTAGCTCCCCACGGAACACTGAAGCTTTCTTT. The encoded protein is CSASSPRNTEAFF.